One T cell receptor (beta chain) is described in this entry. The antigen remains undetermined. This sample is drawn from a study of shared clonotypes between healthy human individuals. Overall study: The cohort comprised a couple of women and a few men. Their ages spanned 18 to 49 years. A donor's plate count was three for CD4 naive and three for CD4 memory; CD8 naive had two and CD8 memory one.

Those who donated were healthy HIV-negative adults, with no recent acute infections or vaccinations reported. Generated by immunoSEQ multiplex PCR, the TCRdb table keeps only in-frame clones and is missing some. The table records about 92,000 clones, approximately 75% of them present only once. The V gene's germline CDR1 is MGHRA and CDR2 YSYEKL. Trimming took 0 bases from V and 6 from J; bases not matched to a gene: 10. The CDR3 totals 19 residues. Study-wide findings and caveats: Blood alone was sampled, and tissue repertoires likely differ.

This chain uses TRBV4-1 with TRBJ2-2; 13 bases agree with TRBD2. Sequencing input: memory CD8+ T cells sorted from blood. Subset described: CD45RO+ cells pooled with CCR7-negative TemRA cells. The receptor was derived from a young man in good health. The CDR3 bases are TGCGCCAGCAGCCAAGAACCTTTAGGACTAGCGGGAGAGGCCGGGGAGCTGTTTTTT. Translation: CASSQEPLGLAGEAGELFF.